These 28 T cell receptor beta chains share one sample of origin, sequenced in a study of blood T cell repertoires in COVID-19. Profiling relied on immunoSEQ multiplex PCR, and the TCRdb table lists in-frame clones only, not all of them. The data contain just over 90,000 clones, 75% to 90% of them singletons. The sequenced sample was peripheral blood. Receptors originate from a woman of 80 years or more with acute or convalescent COVID-19.

The gene calls are TRBV3-1 (or the pseudogene TRBV3-2) and TRBJ2-7; TRBD2 matches 10 bases. This CDR3 has 18 amino acids. V dropped 1 base and J dropped 2; count of bases not matched to a gene: 11. Germline CDR1 LGHDT, CDR2 YNNKEL (reference sequence). CDR3 nucleotides: TGTGCCAGCAGCCAAGTCTCTCTAGCGGGGGCCTCTCCCTACGAGCAGTACTTC. Its protein is CASSQVSLAGASPYEQYF.

A word on this clone: At one end, the junction sequence differs from germline, possibly due to a read error. This sequence joins TRBV10-2 and TRBJ1-1; 7 nucleotides line up with TRBD1. The CDR3 has 16 amino acids. Germline V CDR1 and CDR2: WSHSY, SAAADI. DNA for the CDR3: TGCGCCAGCAGTGAGCCGCGGACAGGAGGGAACGCTGAAGCTTTCTTT. Translated, it gives CASSEPRTGGNAEAFF.

The chain combines TRBV19 with TRBJ1-2, with D perhaps matching TRBD1 (6 bases). Trimming removed 3 bases from V and 3 bases from J, with 8 bases in between. The CDR3 loop spans 13 amino acids. Germline V gene sequence: CDR1 LNHDA, CDR2 SQIVND (reference sequence). The CDR3, as DNA: TGTGCCAGTAGTATCGCAGGGGACTATGGCTACACCTTC. Protein sequence: CASSIAGDYGYTF. The variable domain in full, with the rest retrieved from reference TRBV19 and TRBJ1-2, is DGGITQSPKYLFRKEGQNVTLSCEQNLNHDAMYWYRQDPGQGLRLIYYSQIVNDFQKGDIAEGYSVSREKKESFPLTVTSAQKNPTAFYLCASSIAGDYGYTFGSGTRLTVV.

The rearrangement links TRBV27 to TRBJ2-2; maybe TRBD1 (6 bases). The CDR3 covers 18 residues. With 7 bases removed from V and 0 bases from J, the gap between germline ends came to 21 bases. The germline V gene has CDR1 MNHEY and CDR2 SMNVEV (reference sequence). The CDR3 sequence: CASNSFVQGSTNTGELFF. CDR3 bases: TGTGCCAGCAACTCATTTGTACAGGGATCCACGAACACCGGGGAGCTGTTTTTT.

The chain combines TRBV4-1 with TRBJ2-3; perhaps TRBD1 as D (5 bases). The V and J ends lost 0 bases and 2 bases respectively, with 15 bases between them. There are 17 residues in the CDR3. Germline V gene lookup returns CDR1 MGHRA and CDR2 YSYEKL. The CDR3 bases are TGCGCCAGCAGCCAAGAGGGTAGTGGGGCCTACACAGATACGCAGTATTTT. Translated: CASSQEGSGAYTDTQYF.

This clone showed up just once. The rearrangement joins TRBV19 to TRBJ1-2; 8 nucleotides line up with TRBD1. Losses at the gene ends were 7 bases for V and 8 bases for J; bases not matched to a gene: 9. Germline V CDR1 and CDR2: LNHDA, SQIVND (reference sequence). The CDR3 is 13 amino acids. In DNA, the CDR3 is TGTGCCAGTAAACAGGACAGGGAGGAAGGCTACACCTTC. It specifies CASKQDREEGYTF.

This clone turned up a few times. The chain uses TRBV18 and TRBJ1-6, with 10 bases fitting TRBD1. CDR1 and CDR2 from the germline V gene are KGHSH and LQKENI. This CDR3 contains 14 residues. V dropped 6 bases and J dropped 10; count of bases not matched to a gene: 6. The CDR3 reads CASSAGTGVSPLHF. CDR3 nucleotides: TGTGCCAGCTCGGCTGGGACAGGGGTATCACCCCTCCACTTT.

The chain has TRBV19 and TRBJ1-2, with a tentative D call TRBD1 (5 bases). Trimming stripped 6 bases from V and 1 base from J, with 15 bases between. The CDR3 runs to 15 residues. CDR1 is LNHDA and CDR2 is SQIVND in the germline V gene (reference sequence). The CDR3 nucleotides read TGTGCCAGTAGGGGGGGGACCGCAGATAACTATGGCTACACCTTC. It translates to CASRGGTADNYGYTF.

This sequence joins TRBV7-2 and TRBJ1-4, with D maybe TRBD1 (5 bases). Trimming stripped 4 bases from V and 0 bases from J, with 12 bases between. This CDR3 has 16 residues. Germline V gives CDR1 SGHTA, CDR2 FQGNSA. CDR3 sequence reads: CASSSFGGTTNEKLFF. Written as DNA, the CDR3 is TGTGCCAGCAGCTCGTTCGGGGGGACAACTAATGAAAAACTGTTTTTT. The whole variable domain, remainder taken from reference TRBV7-2 and TRBJ1-4, is GAGVSQSPSNKVTEKGKDVELRCDPISGHTALYWYRQSLGQGLEFLIYFQGNSAPDKSGLPSDRFSAERTGGSVSTLTIQRTQQEDSAVYLCASSSFGGTTNEKLFFGSGTQLSVL.

The rearrangement uses TRBV2 and TRBJ1-1; 7 nucleotides align to TRBD1. This CDR3 region has 13 residues. The germline gives CDR1 SNHLY, CDR2 FYNNEI. The V and J ends lost 2 bases and 6 bases, in that order; junction bases with no gene match: 3. CDR3 in DNA: TGTGCCAGCAGTGAATCGGACAGGCCTGAAGCTTTCTTT. It translates to CASSESDRPEAFF.

The chain joins TRBV20-1 to TRBJ2-3; D remains unclear. The CDR3 is 11 amino acids. Per germline, CDR1 DFQATT and CDR2 SNEGSKA (reference sequence). The V gene lost 3 bases and the J gene lost 5 bases, with 6 bases spanning the gap. The DNA of the CDR3 is TGCAGTGCTAGGTTCGGAGATACGCAGTATTTT. As protein: CSARFGDTQYF.

V is TRBV28 and J is TRBJ1-2; D ambiguous. This CDR3 contains 13 residues. CDR1 and CDR2 (germline): MDHEN, SYDVKM. V was clipped by 6 bases and J by 2 bases, with 10 bases between them. The CDR3 loop is CASRLDTNYGYTF. The CDR3 region has the DNA TGTGCCAGCAGACTCGACACAAACTATGGCTACACCTTC.

Comment on this clone: The junction does not match germline at one end; this may be a read error. The chain joins TRBV19 to TRBJ1-2; D might be TRBD1 (6 bases). The CDR3 runs 12 residues. Per germline, CDR1 LNHDA and CDR2 SQIVND (reference sequence). The CDR3 nucleotides are TGTGCCAGTAGTATACCCCCAGGGGAAGGATCCTTC. Encoded protein: CASSIPPGEGSF.

About this clone: This same CDR3 is encoded by further DNA sequences in the sample. V gene TRBV3-1 (or the pseudogene TRBV3-2) combines with J gene TRBJ1-5, with TRBD1 matching 8 bases. CDR1 is LGHDT, CDR2 YNNKEL, per germline (reference sequence). V shed 3 bases, J shed 6 bases, and the junction held 4 bases outside the gene matches. This CDR3 is built from 14 residues. In DNA form, the CDR3 reads TGTGCCAGCAGCCAGAGACAGGGGAGTCAGCCCCAGCATTTT. Translation gives CASSQRQGSQPQHF.

This chain links TRBV3-1 (or the pseudogene TRBV3-2) with TRBJ1-1; D may be TRBD1 (5 bases). This CDR3 spans 14 amino acids. Germline V gene sequence: CDR1 LGHDT, CDR2 YNNKEL (reference sequence). Trimming took 1 base from V and 3 from J, leaving 9 bases between them. CDR3 nucleotide sequence: TGTGCCAGCAGCCAAGCAGGGTTGGACACTGAAGCTTTCTTT. This codes for CASSQAGLDTEAFF.

The chain links TRBV5-1 to TRBJ1-5; TRBD1 might be the D (5 bases). The germline CDR1 and CDR2 sequences are SGHRS and YFSETQ. V lost 0 bases and J 4 bases, leaving 5 bases between the germline ends. The CDR3 runs 13 residues. The CDR3 DNA reads as TGCGCCAGCAGCTTGGGACAGAATCAGCCCCAGCATTTT. It specifies CASSLGQNQPQHF.

The chain recombines TRBV14 with TRBJ1-4; D is perhaps TRBD1 (6 bases). The CDR3 has 14 residues. Germline assignment: CDR1 SGHDN and CDR2 FVKESK. V was trimmed by 5 bases and J by 3 bases, leaving 10 bases between them. For the CDR3, the DNA is TGTGCCAGCAGCAAACAGGGACCTAATGAAAAACTGTTTTTT. Its protein product is CASSKQGPNEKLFF.

V and J are TRBV5-4 and TRBJ1-1, with D perhaps matching TRBD1 (5 bases). Trimming left V 5 bases short and J 5 bases short, with 13 bases between. Germline V gene data show CDR1 as SGHNT and CDR2 as YYREEE (reference sequence). CDR3 length: 13 amino acids. This chain's CDR3 is CASRVGGKTEAFF. CDR3 nucleotide sequence: TGTGCCAGCAGAGTGGGGGGGAAAACTGAAGCTTTCTTT.

The J gene is TRBJ2-7, the V gene TRBV2; D is perhaps TRBD2 (6 bases). V dropped 7 bases and J dropped 3 bases, with 16 bases sitting between them. This CDR3 has 14 amino acids. The germline CDR1 and CDR2 sequences are SNHLY and FYNNEI. This chain's CDR3 is CASKDFGGLYEQYF. Here the CDR3 DNA reads TGTGCCAGCAAAGATTTTGGGGGACTCTACGAGCAGTACTTC.

CDR3 residues: CASSLSREYGYTF. The CDR3 DNA is TGTGCCAGCAGCCTCTCGAGGGAATATGGCTACACCTTC. V is TRBV7-9 and J is TRBJ1-2; D gene unclear. Germline V CDR1 and CDR2: SEHNR, FQNEAQ (reference sequence). V gave up 5 bases and J gave up 5 bases, with 12 bases separating them. This CDR3 spans 13 amino acids.

V usage is TRBV7-9 and J usage is TRBJ1-4; D unresolved. CDR3 length: 15 residues. V lost 5 bases and J 0 bases, leaving 10 bases between the germline ends. Looked up from germline, CDR1 is SEHNR and CDR2 is FQNEAQ (reference sequence). The CDR3: CASSIHQATNEKLFF. Here the CDR3 DNA reads TGTGCCAGCAGCATACACCAAGCAACTAATGAAAAACTGTTTTTT.

On this clone: In the same sample, other DNA sequences code for this CDR3. The J gene is TRBJ1-1, the V gene TRBV27; D may be TRBD1 (6 bases). The CDR3 consists of 13 residues. From germline, CDR1 is MNHEY and CDR2 SMNVEV (reference sequence). V was cut by 6 bases and J by 1 base, with 9 bases left in between. The CDR3 loop reads CASRFRGNTEAFF. In DNA form, the CDR3 reads TGTGCCAGCAGATTCAGGGGGAACACTGAAGCTTTCTTT.

V usage is TRBV9 and J usage is TRBJ1-6; a weak D match, TRBD1 (6 bases). V was cut by 4 bases and J by 10 bases, with 21 bases left in between. Looked up from germline, CDR1 is SGDLS and CDR2 is YYNGEE. The CDR3 runs 16 residues. DNA of the CDR3: TGTGCCAGCAGCCCCGGCCATCTTCGGGGGGGCTCACCCCTCCACTTT. Translation gives CASSPGHLRGGSPLHF.

The gene calls are TRBV5-1 and TRBJ1-2; 9 bases are a match to TRBD1. CDR1 SGHRS and CDR2 YFSETQ come from the germline V gene. With 0 bases clipped from V and 8 bases from J, the junction kept 17 bases outside the gene matches. The CDR3 is 18 residues long. CDR3 sequence (DNA): TGCGCCAGCAGCTTGGCCCCACAGGGGGCGGGGGTAGGCTACGGCTACACCTTC. It codes for CASSLAPQGAGVGYGYTF. Using reference TRBV5-1 and TRBJ1-2 for the parts outside the CDR3, the full variable domain is KAGVTQTPRYLIKTRGQQVTLSCSPISGHRSVSWYQQTPGQGLQFLFEYFSETQRNKGNFPGRFSGRQFSNSRSEMNVSTLELGDSALYLCASSLAPQGAGVGYGYTFGSGTRLTVV.

This clone was observed once. The CDR3 loop is CASSYEGAGGYTF. The CDR3 coding sequence is TGTGCCAGCAGTTACGAAGGAGCTGGTGGCTACACCTTC. The chain carries TRBV6-5 and TRBJ1-2; D not resolved. The CDR3 is 13 residues long. From germline, CDR1 is MNHEY and CDR2 SVGAGI. The V end lost 2 bases, the J end lost 7 bases, and 11 bases lay between the germline ends.

The J gene is TRBJ1-4, the V gene TRBV5-1, with D possibly being TRBD1 (5 bases). The V and J ends lost 4 bases and 7 bases respectively, with 17 bases between them. Germline V lookup: CDR1 SGHRS, CDR2 YFSETQ. The CDR3 is 15 residues long. CDR3 sequence: CASSLAGDNGEKLFF. The CDR3 nucleotides read TGCGCCAGCAGCCTGGCGGGGGATAACGGTGAAAAACTGTTTTTT. Full variable domain (outside the CDR3, taken from reference TRBV5-1 and TRBJ1-4): KAGVTQTPRYLIKTRGQQVTLSCSPISGHRSVSWYQQTPGQGLQFLFEYFSETQRNKGNFPGRFSGRQFSNSRSEMNVSTLELGDSALYLCASSLAGDNGEKLFFGSGTQLSVL.

J is TRBJ2-5 and V is TRBV7-9, with 7 bases matching TRBD2. J was trimmed by 1 base and V by 5 bases; bases with no gene match: 7. CDR3 size: 15 residues. CDR1 and CDR2 (germline): SEHNR, FQNEAQ (reference sequence). CDR3 sequence reads: CASSPTGTIQETQYF. For the CDR3, the DNA is TGTGCCAGCAGCCCCACCGGGACTATCCAAGAGACCCAGTACTTC.

This clone was seen a single time. The chain recombines TRBV7-8 with TRBJ2-7; no clear D. Germline V gene data show CDR1 as SGHVS and CDR2 as FQNEAQ. The length of the CDR3 is 16 residues. V was cut by 4 bases and J by 3 bases, with 19 bases left in between. CDR3 protein: CASSSEAPDAVYEQYF. The CDR3 DNA is TGTGCCAGCAGCTCAGAGGCACCCGATGCGGTCTACGAGCAGTACTTC. The variable domain in full, with the rest retrieved from reference TRBV7-8 and TRBJ2-7, is GAGVSQSPRYKVAKRGQDVALRCDPISGHVSLFWYQQALGQGPEFLTYFQNEAQLDKSGLPSDRFFAERPEGSVSTLKIQRTQQEDSAVYLCASSSEAPDAVYEQYFGPGTRLTVT.